The 32 T cell receptor beta chains given below trace back to one sample, sequenced in a study of metastatic and nonmetastatic thyroid tumors. Patients underwent thyroid surgery, and none had received any treatment before it. TCRdb re-called the PCR reads via MiXCR. The sample yields tens of thousands of clones, about 12% seen once. What was sequenced was blood. The receptors were gathered from a female donor with papillary thyroid cancer or a benign thyroid nodule (not recorded which). Some clones in this sample may be carry-over from other donors' samples.

At least ten counts were recorded for this clone. The V call is TRBV9, the J call TRBJ2-1, with 7 bases aligning to TRBD1. In germline, CDR1 is SGDLS, CDR2 YYNGEE. The CDR3 spans 17 residues. Trimming cost V 3 bases and J 6 bases; bases outside gene matches: 15. The CDR3 DNA sequence: TGTGCCAGCAGCGACTCTCCCGGGACAGCCCAATTCAATGAGCAGTTCTTC. This sequence encodes CASSDSPGTAQFNEQFF.

This clone ranks as medium-sized. The genes are TRBV6-1 and TRBJ2-3; D is ambiguous. The CDR3 runs 14 residues. V was shortened by 4 bases and J by 6 bases, with 14 bases between the two germline ends. The germline CDR1 and CDR2 sequences are MNHNS and SASEGT. As DNA, the CDR3 is TGTGCCAGCAGTGGACACCTAGAAAGCGATACGCAGTATTTT. This codes for CASSGHLESDTQYF.

This clone was counted ten times or more. The chain uses TRBV20-1 and TRBJ1-5; D is unclear. Trimming left V 6 bases short and J 10 bases short, with 7 bases between. The CDR3 has 9 amino acids. The germline gives CDR1 DFQATT, CDR2 SNEGSKA (reference sequence). As DNA, the CDR3 is TGCAGTGCGGGGAGTCCCCAGCATTTT. Translation: CSAGSPQHF.

In this sample, this clone turned up many times. The chain carries TRBV9 and TRBJ2-1; the D is unclear. CDR1 and CDR2 from the germline V gene are SGDLS and YYNGEE. This CDR3 contains 14 residues. The V and J ends lost 0 bases and 8 bases respectively, with 12 bases between them. The CDR3 region is CASSVDRLEDEQFF. The CDR3 DNA reads TGTGCCAGCAGCGTAGATCGCTTGGAAGATGAGCAGTTCTTC.

The chain has TRBV20-1 and TRBJ2-1, with 7 bases identical to TRBD2. There are 16 residues in the CDR3. Germline CDR1 DFQATT, CDR2 SNEGSKA (reference sequence). V dropped 5 bases and J dropped 2; count of bases not matched to a gene: 12. CDR3 DNA sequence: TGCAGTGCTGACCGACCCCTAGCGGCAACCTACAATGAGCAGTTCTTC. It is translated as CSADRPLAATYNEQFF.

This clone has a count of ten or more. V usage is TRBV7-2 and J usage is TRBJ2-1; 9 bases fit TRBD1. The trim removed 1 base at V and 9 bases at J, leaving 10 bases unmatched. Germline-derived CDR1 and CDR2 are SGHTA and FQGNSA. The CDR3 totals 16 residues. CDR3 protein: CASSLVPGQGYGEQFF. Here the CDR3 DNA reads TGTGCCAGCAGCTTAGTCCCGGGACAGGGATACGGTGAGCAGTTCTTC. Combining the CDR3 with reference TRBV7-2 and TRBJ2-1 gives the whole variable domain GAGVSQSPSNKVTEKGKDVELRCDPISGHTALYWYRQSLGQGLEFLIYFQGNSAPDKSGLPSDRFSAERTGGSVSTLTIQRTQQEDSAVYLCASSLVPGQGYGEQFFGPGTRLTVL.

The sample holds many counts of this clone. The chain couples TRBV11-2 to TRBJ2-7, with no clear D. The CDR3 sequence is 14 residues long. Per germline, CDR1 SGHAT and CDR2 FQNNGV. The V end lost 3 bases, the J end lost 0 bases, and 9 bases lay between the germline ends. The CDR3 region is CASSFPSSSYEQYF. In DNA form, the CDR3 reads TGTGCCAGCAGCTTTCCCTCTAGCTCCTACGAGCAGTACTTC.

This clone appeared many times. The rearrangement links TRBV11-2 to TRBJ1-1; 8 bases align to TRBD1. This CDR3 spans 15 amino acids. With 3 bases clipped from V and 5 bases from J, the junction kept 8 bases outside the gene matches. Germline assignment: CDR1 SGHAT and CDR2 FQNNGV. The CDR3 DNA reads TGTGCCAGCAGCTTTCTCAGGGGGCGAAGGACTGAAGCTTTCTTT. It encodes CASSFLRGRRTEAFF.

This clone came up a few times. The chain couples TRBV11-2 to TRBJ1-1; no reliable D call. This CDR3 spans 16 amino acids. V was pared by 8 bases and J by 1 base, with 20 bases between. The germline V gene has CDR1 SGHAT and CDR2 FQNNGV. This CDR3 is CASVTGRARGNTEAFF. The CDR3 nucleotides read TGTGCCAGCGTCACCGGTAGGGCGAGAGGGAACACTGAAGCTTTCTTT.

With regard to this clone: The junction does not match germline at one end; this may be a read error. This chain connects TRBV5-1 to TRBJ2-1; D may be TRBD2 (6 bases). This CDR3 comprises 14 residues. Germline CDR1 is SGHRS and CDR2 is YFSETQ. The CDR3 region is CASSQGDSNNEQFF. The CDR3 DNA is TGCGCCAGCAGCCAAGGGGACTCCAACAATGAGCAGTTCTTC.

The table lists this clone with many counts. The V gene is TRBV20-1, the J gene TRBJ2-1, with D possibly TRBD2 on 6 matching bases. V was shortened by 0 bases and J by 5 bases, with 11 bases between the two germline ends. The CDR3 consists of 14 residues. CDR1 and CDR2 (germline): DFQATT, SNEGSKA (reference sequence). The CDR3 is CSAREGTRHNEQFF. CDR3 DNA sequence: TGCAGTGCTAGAGAAGGGACTCGACACAATGAGCAGTTCTTC.

Ten or more counts support this clone. The sample carries other DNA sequences with the same CDR3. This rearrangement joins TRBV7-2 to TRBJ1-2; D perhaps matches TRBD1 (5 bases). CDR1 SGHTA and CDR2 FQGNSA come from the germline V gene. V lost 0 bases to trimming and J lost 2 bases, with 10 bases between them. The CDR3 is made up of 15 amino acids. In DNA, the CDR3 is TGTGCCAGCAGCTTAGCGCCAGGGTCGAACTATGGCTACACCTTC. Its translation is CASSLAPGSNYGYTF.

This clone was counted at least ten times. The chain recombines TRBV7-2 with TRBJ2-1; the D is unclear. CDR1 and CDR2 from the germline V gene are SGHTA and FQGNSA. The CDR3 loop spans 13 amino acids. Trimming removed 5 bases from V and 7 bases from J, with 12 bases in between. The chain's CDR3 is CASSPRVPNEQFF. The DNA of the CDR3 is TGTGCCAGCAGCCCACGTGTACCGAATGAGCAGTTCTTC.

The sample holds many counts of this clone. The rearrangement joins TRBV7-9 to TRBJ1-5; D perhaps matches TRBD1 (5 bases). Germline lookup yields CDR1 SEHNR and CDR2 FQNEAQ (reference sequence). The CDR3 length is 12 residues. V gave up 4 bases and J gave up 7 bases, with 8 bases separating them. CDR3 loop: CASSWGEQPQHF. The CDR3 DNA reads as TGTGCCAGCAGCTGGGGGGAGCAGCCCCAGCATTTT.

With respect to this clone: Germline is not matched at one junction end, which may reflect a read error. The chain combines TRBV7-9 with TRBJ1-4, with D perhaps TRBD1 (5 bases). CDR1 is SEHNR, CDR2 FQNEAQ, per germline (reference sequence). The CDR3 extends over 15 amino acids. The CDR3 here is CASSLEGRDDERLFF. CDR3 DNA: TGTGCCAGCAGCTTAGAGGGCAGGGATGATGAAAGACTGTTTTTT.

This clone was detected ten times or more. The genes are TRBV10-3 and TRBJ1-5, with a tentative D call TRBD1 (6 bases). CDR1 is ENHRY, CDR2 SYGVKD, per germline. CDR3 length: 12 amino acids. Between the trimmed V and J ends, which lost 8 bases and 5 bases, there was a span of 10 bases. The CDR3 is CAIGGRDQPQHF. CDR3 bases: TGTGCCATCGGGGGGCGCGATCAGCCCCAGCATTTT.

CDR3 in DNA: TGTGCCAGCAGTGCGGGAGACCCGGAGACCCAGTACTTC. Translated: CASSAGDPETQYF. The rearrangement links TRBV11-3 to TRBJ2-5; 7 bases map to TRBD2. The CDR3 length is 13 residues. Germline values: CDR1 SGHNT, CDR2 YENEEA. The junction had 6 bases not matched to a gene; V was cut back by 6 bases and J by 5 bases.

This clone was counted at least ten times. This rearrangement joins TRBV7-8 to TRBJ2-7, with D possibly TRBD1 on 5 matching bases. The CDR3 covers 15 residues. Germline CDR1 SGHVS, CDR2 FQNEAQ. Trimming pared 5 bases from V and 0 bases from J, leaving 14 bases between. The CDR3 sequence is CASSKRGQNSYEQYF. Here the CDR3 DNA reads TGTGCCAGCAGCAAAAGGGGCCAGAACTCCTACGAGCAGTACTTC.

This clone came up many times. The V gene is TRBV5-5, the J gene TRBJ1-6, with D perhaps matching TRBD1 (5 bases). The CDR3 is 15 amino acids. Per the germline V gene, CDR1 is SGHKS and CDR2 is YYEKEE (reference sequence). Trimming stripped 3 bases from V and 8 bases from J, with 15 bases between. In DNA form, the CDR3 reads TGTGCCAGCAGCTCGGGGGAGCTGCGGGATTCACCCCTCCACTTT. Its translation: CASSSGELRDSPLHF.

In this sample, this clone turned up many times. This chain links TRBV5-1 with TRBJ1-6; 9 bases match TRBD1. The CDR3 extends over 15 amino acids. Germline assignment: CDR1 SGHRS and CDR2 YFSETQ. V lost 5 bases and J lost 7; bases outside the gene matches: 7. The CDR3 DNA reads TGCGCCAGCAGTACGACAGGGGGGACCAATTCACCCCTCCACTTT. This sequence encodes CASSTTGGTNSPLHF.

On this clone: At one end, the junction sequence differs from germline, possibly due to a read error. CDR3 sequence reads: CASSPTGEYRIF. CDR3 DNA: TGTGCCAGCAGCCCGACCGGTGAATACAGGATCTTC. J is TRBJ2-1 and V is TRBV7-9; the D gene is possibly TRBD1 (5 bases). CDR1 and CDR2 from the germline V gene are SEHNR and FQNEAQ (reference sequence). CDR3 length: 12 amino acids.

The chain is built from TRBV28 and TRBJ2-2; D is possibly TRBD1 or TRBD2 (6 bases each). Trimming cost V 3 bases and J 8 bases, with 10 bases left between them. The CDR3 extends over 13 amino acids. CDR1 is MDHEN, CDR2 SYDVKM, per germline. CDR3 protein: CASSLGGWGELFF. CDR3 DNA: TGTGCCAGCAGTTTGGGGGGCTGGGGGGAGCTGTTTTTT.

This clone was detected ten times or more. The chain joins TRBV4-2 to TRBJ2-3; TRBD1 might be the D (5 bases). The CDR3 is made up of 16 amino acids. Trimming removed 1 base at V and 2 bases at J, with 13 bases between. Germline V gene sequence: CDR1 LGHNA, CDR2 YNFKEQ. CDR3 coding DNA: TGTGCCAGCAGCCAAGGGGGCAGCTTACTCACAGATACGCAGTATTTT. Translated: CASSQGGSLLTDTQYF.

This clone appeared a few times. A much larger clone differs by one base, so this may be a read error. The chain carries TRBV20-1 and TRBJ2-5; possible D gene TRBD2, 6 bases. The CDR3 contains 14 residues. The germline gives CDR1 DFQATT, CDR2 SNEGSKA (reference sequence). CDR3 bases: TGCAGTGCTAGAGAGTTAGGGACTGCAGAGACCCATTACTTC. It yields the protein CSARELGTAETHYF.

Many counts were recorded for this clone. The chain joins TRBV6-2 or TRBV6-3 to TRBJ2-6, with D possibly matching TRBD1 (6 bases). V lost 5 bases to trimming and J lost 0 bases, with 11 bases between them. CDR3 length: 16 amino acids. In germline, CDR1 is MNHEY, CDR2 SVGEGT. The CDR3 loop is CASSPQGVSGANVLTF. For the CDR3, the DNA is TGTGCCAGCAGTCCACAGGGTGTCTCTGGGGCCAACGTCCTGACTTTC.

This clone was recorded many times. CDR3 residues: CASSPDVAGELGGYTF. In DNA, the CDR3 is TGCGCCAGCAGCCCCGATGTGGCGGGGGAGTTGGGTGGCTACACCTTC. This chain links TRBV4-3 with TRBJ1-2; maybe TRBD1 (5 bases). This CDR3 has 16 residues. Trimming stripped 4 bases from V and 7 bases from J, with 22 bases between. The germline V gene has CDR1 LGHNA and CDR2 YSLEER.

Ten or more counts support this clone. V and J are TRBV27 and TRBJ1-1, with 10 bases lining up with TRBD1. This CDR3 spans 16 amino acids. With 3 bases clipped from V and 6 bases from J, the junction kept 10 bases outside the gene matches. Germline CDR1 and CDR2: MNHEY and SMNVEV (reference sequence). The CDR3 coding sequence is TGTGCCAGCAGTTTTTCGAAACGACAGGGGGCAGCTGAAGCTTTCTTT. It codes for CASSFSKRQGAAEAFF.

This chain connects TRBV5-8 to TRBJ1-3; D is undetermined. The CDR3 is 16 amino acids. Germline CDR1 reads SGHTS; CDR2 reads YDEGEE. V shed 7 bases and J shed 0 bases, with 17 bases lying between them. CDR3 sequence reads: CASSAWTGDSGNTIYF. Here the CDR3 DNA reads TGTGCCAGCTCGGCCTGGACCGGGGACTCTGGAAACACCATATATTTT.

This clone showed up many times. The rearrangement uses TRBV9 and TRBJ2-3; TRBD2 aligns across 8 bases. V lost 4 bases and J lost 4; bases outside the gene matches: 5. The CDR3 loop spans 14 amino acids. Germline CDR1 and CDR2: SGDLS and YYNGEE. As DNA, the CDR3 is TGTGCCAGCAGCTTTAGCGGGATGGCAGATACGCAGTATTTT. Amino acids: CASSFSGMADTQYF.

In its sample, this clone was seen many times. The chain joins TRBV5-5 to TRBJ1-1; D is undetermined. Trimming took off 1 base at V and 2 bases at J, with 6 bases between the two ends. CDR1 SGHKS and CDR2 YYEKEE come from the germline V gene (reference sequence). The CDR3 is made up of 13 amino acids. The CDR3 loop reads CASSLYPNTEAFF. As DNA, the CDR3 is TGTGCCAGCAGCTTGTACCCAAACACTGAAGCTTTCTTT.

As regards this clone: Given a much more abundant clone one base away, this may be a read error. The chain uses TRBV9 and TRBJ2-5, with D possibly TRBD1 on 5 matching bases. Germline CDR1 is SGDLS and CDR2 is YYNGEE. The CDR3 consists of 15 residues. The CDR3 is CASRVGQGSQETQYF. CDR3 DNA: TGTGCCAGCAGAGTAGGTCAGGGCAGCCAAGAGACCCAGTACTTC.

This clone has a count of ten or more. This chain uses TRBV5-4 with TRBJ2-1; possibly TRBD1 for D (6 bases). The germline CDR1 and CDR2 sequences are SGHNT and YYREEE (reference sequence). The CDR3 length is 12 residues. With 4 bases removed from V and 5 bases from J, the gap between germline ends came to 7 bases. The DNA for the CDR3 is TGTGCCAGCAGCAACAGGGACAATGAGCAGTTCTTC. This encodes CASSNRDNEQFF.